This TCR beta chain emerged from a study of shared clonotypes between healthy human individuals. The donor population consisted of healthy HIV-negative adults with no recent acute infections or vaccinations. The donor cohort consisted entirely of Caucasian adults residing in Nashville, Tennessee. Findings of the study overall: It was observed that roughly 5% of naive CD4 clonotypes were shared across a few donors.

Assay used: immunoSEQ multiplex PCR; TCRdb lists only in-frame clones, some missing. This sample has 850,000 to 1,200,000 clones; around 76% occur once, and the top ten carry 1.4% to 1.5%. Of note for this clone: Antigen: not known. A read error may account for a junction end that differs from germline.

Germline lookup yields CDR1 SSHAT and CDR2 FNYEAQ (reference sequence). This CDR3 is built from 17 residues. The sequence derives from a man younger than 35 in good health. Material for sequencing was memory CD4+ T cells sorted from blood. Subset specified: CD45RA-negative fraction. The chain links TRBV7-7 to TRBJ2-2; TRBD2 aligns across 10 bases. CDR3 sequence reads: CASRPGLADANTGELFF. In DNA form, the CDR3 reads TGTGCTAGCAGACCCGGACTAGCGGATGCTAACACCGGGGAGCTGTTTTTT.